A selection of T cell receptor beta chains follows, all from one sample in a study of beta chain features in type 1 diabetes. Sequencing was performed with immunoSEQ multiplex PCR; in TCRdb, only in-frame clones are kept and a portion is missing. The profile shows about 620,000 clones, 15% of them singletons. Material: naive CD4+ T cells from blood. The origin of the receptors is a man aged 18-30 years in good health. Each CDR3 is given with its conserved first and last residue.

cdr3_aa,j_call,v_call
CASSLDLAGAPGHYEQYF,TRBJ2-7,TRBV5-4
CASSLSPAAGEYEQYF,TRBJ2-7,TRBV5-4
CASSFMNSGANVLTF,TRBJ2-6,TRBV5-4
CASSAQGEGVRSPLHF,TRBJ1-6,TRBV9
CASSYAGLGNTEAFF,TRBJ1-1,TRBV6-5
CASRRGGSNTEAFF,TRBJ1-1,TRBV10-2
CASRAQGQAPYGYTF,TRBJ1-2,TRBV6-5
CSGTGTGGSKNIQYF,TRBJ2-4,TRBV29-1
CASSAGGFLDTQYF,TRBJ2-3,TRBV28
CSVVPNGMSSGQDSREQYF,TRBJ2-7,TRBV29-1
CASSLDRNTEAFF,TRBJ1-1,TRBV5-4
CASRQLAGGPGADTQYF,TRBJ2-3,TRBV28
CASSWSRGDTEAFF,TRBJ1-1,TRBV7-2
CASSLAPDSSYEQYF,TRBJ2-7,TRBV6-5
CASSSSGTHTGELFF,TRBJ2-2,TRBV5-4
CASSHAPSNQPQHF,TRBJ1-5,TRBV23-1
CASSYSDRGRTGELFF,TRBJ2-2,TRBV6-5
CASSLSVSGLGQPQHF,TRBJ1-5,TRBV7-2
CASSLSNEKLFF,TRBJ1-4,TRBV7-6
CASSFDPGEQYF,TRBJ2-7,TRBV7-2
CASTERGTYEQYF,TRBJ2-7,TRBV6-6
CASSSPPYEQYF,TRBJ2-7,TRBV5-6
CASSLYIRDSSSYNEQFF,TRBJ2-1,TRBV7-2
CSVPRTSGPGHRFF,TRBJ2-1,TRBV29-1
CASSYRGLAGSNEQFF,TRBJ2-1,TRBV6-5
CASSLGTGQQETQYF,TRBJ2-5,TRBV7-7
CASSLGHAGGPSYNEQFF,TRBJ2-1,TRBV5-1
CASSDHPGRRGPTGEAFF,TRBJ1-1,TRBV18
CAISESWLGGNTGELFF,TRBJ2-2,TRBV10-3
CAISESGQSLKYGYTF,TRBJ1-2,TRBV10-3
CATSNSGGGNTQYF,TRBJ2-3,TRBV15
CASSQGQGTYEQYF,TRBJ2-7,TRBV4-3
CASSPGPLPGEKLFF,TRBJ1-4,TRBV9
CASGLGGAPTGELFF,TRBJ2-2,TRBV28
CASSLSRDYGYTF,TRBJ1-2,TRBV7-2
CASRLTVGEETQYF,TRBJ2-5,TRBV12-2
CASSRGGETQYF,TRBJ2-5,TRBV7-9
CASSPRRGYEQYF,TRBJ2-7,TRBV5-1
CASSLAGPLF,TRBJ2-1,TRBV7-9
CSAGTTIHQPQHF,TRBJ1-5,TRBV29-1
CAISEGRLAGANEQFF,TRBJ2-1,TRBV10-3
CASSPGVANYGYTF,TRBJ1-2,TRBV7-2
CASSQGALGDTGELFF,TRBJ2-2,TRBV4-2
CASSFSGTGELFF,TRBJ2-2,TRBV2
CASTLGVTYEQYF,TRBJ2-7,TRBV7-2
CASSFSGGPRTGELFF,TRBJ2-2,TRBV7-3
CASGLVLGSSYNEQFF,TRBJ2-1,TRBV12-5
CASSPWTGGNNYGYTF,TRBJ1-2,TRBV18
CASSEGPNQPQHF,TRBJ1-5,TRBV5-1
CASSLRADQETQYF,TRBJ2-5,TRBV5-4
CASSLGPERGDIQYF,TRBJ2-4,TRBV7-8
CSVGRGTNTEAFF,TRBJ1-1,TRBV29-1
CASTLVSGQGLGGYTF,TRBJ1-2,TRBV19
CASSLERDPSYEQYF,TRBJ2-7,TRBV6-5
CASSDYRVGGETQYF,TRBJ2-5,TRBV9
CASSLPRAPSSYNEQFF,TRBJ2-1,TRBV11-1
CAISGGRRQHF,TRBJ1-5,TRBV10-3
CASSLDRQYNEQFF,TRBJ2-1,TRBV11-2
CASRQSSGNTIYF,TRBJ1-3,TRBV7-2